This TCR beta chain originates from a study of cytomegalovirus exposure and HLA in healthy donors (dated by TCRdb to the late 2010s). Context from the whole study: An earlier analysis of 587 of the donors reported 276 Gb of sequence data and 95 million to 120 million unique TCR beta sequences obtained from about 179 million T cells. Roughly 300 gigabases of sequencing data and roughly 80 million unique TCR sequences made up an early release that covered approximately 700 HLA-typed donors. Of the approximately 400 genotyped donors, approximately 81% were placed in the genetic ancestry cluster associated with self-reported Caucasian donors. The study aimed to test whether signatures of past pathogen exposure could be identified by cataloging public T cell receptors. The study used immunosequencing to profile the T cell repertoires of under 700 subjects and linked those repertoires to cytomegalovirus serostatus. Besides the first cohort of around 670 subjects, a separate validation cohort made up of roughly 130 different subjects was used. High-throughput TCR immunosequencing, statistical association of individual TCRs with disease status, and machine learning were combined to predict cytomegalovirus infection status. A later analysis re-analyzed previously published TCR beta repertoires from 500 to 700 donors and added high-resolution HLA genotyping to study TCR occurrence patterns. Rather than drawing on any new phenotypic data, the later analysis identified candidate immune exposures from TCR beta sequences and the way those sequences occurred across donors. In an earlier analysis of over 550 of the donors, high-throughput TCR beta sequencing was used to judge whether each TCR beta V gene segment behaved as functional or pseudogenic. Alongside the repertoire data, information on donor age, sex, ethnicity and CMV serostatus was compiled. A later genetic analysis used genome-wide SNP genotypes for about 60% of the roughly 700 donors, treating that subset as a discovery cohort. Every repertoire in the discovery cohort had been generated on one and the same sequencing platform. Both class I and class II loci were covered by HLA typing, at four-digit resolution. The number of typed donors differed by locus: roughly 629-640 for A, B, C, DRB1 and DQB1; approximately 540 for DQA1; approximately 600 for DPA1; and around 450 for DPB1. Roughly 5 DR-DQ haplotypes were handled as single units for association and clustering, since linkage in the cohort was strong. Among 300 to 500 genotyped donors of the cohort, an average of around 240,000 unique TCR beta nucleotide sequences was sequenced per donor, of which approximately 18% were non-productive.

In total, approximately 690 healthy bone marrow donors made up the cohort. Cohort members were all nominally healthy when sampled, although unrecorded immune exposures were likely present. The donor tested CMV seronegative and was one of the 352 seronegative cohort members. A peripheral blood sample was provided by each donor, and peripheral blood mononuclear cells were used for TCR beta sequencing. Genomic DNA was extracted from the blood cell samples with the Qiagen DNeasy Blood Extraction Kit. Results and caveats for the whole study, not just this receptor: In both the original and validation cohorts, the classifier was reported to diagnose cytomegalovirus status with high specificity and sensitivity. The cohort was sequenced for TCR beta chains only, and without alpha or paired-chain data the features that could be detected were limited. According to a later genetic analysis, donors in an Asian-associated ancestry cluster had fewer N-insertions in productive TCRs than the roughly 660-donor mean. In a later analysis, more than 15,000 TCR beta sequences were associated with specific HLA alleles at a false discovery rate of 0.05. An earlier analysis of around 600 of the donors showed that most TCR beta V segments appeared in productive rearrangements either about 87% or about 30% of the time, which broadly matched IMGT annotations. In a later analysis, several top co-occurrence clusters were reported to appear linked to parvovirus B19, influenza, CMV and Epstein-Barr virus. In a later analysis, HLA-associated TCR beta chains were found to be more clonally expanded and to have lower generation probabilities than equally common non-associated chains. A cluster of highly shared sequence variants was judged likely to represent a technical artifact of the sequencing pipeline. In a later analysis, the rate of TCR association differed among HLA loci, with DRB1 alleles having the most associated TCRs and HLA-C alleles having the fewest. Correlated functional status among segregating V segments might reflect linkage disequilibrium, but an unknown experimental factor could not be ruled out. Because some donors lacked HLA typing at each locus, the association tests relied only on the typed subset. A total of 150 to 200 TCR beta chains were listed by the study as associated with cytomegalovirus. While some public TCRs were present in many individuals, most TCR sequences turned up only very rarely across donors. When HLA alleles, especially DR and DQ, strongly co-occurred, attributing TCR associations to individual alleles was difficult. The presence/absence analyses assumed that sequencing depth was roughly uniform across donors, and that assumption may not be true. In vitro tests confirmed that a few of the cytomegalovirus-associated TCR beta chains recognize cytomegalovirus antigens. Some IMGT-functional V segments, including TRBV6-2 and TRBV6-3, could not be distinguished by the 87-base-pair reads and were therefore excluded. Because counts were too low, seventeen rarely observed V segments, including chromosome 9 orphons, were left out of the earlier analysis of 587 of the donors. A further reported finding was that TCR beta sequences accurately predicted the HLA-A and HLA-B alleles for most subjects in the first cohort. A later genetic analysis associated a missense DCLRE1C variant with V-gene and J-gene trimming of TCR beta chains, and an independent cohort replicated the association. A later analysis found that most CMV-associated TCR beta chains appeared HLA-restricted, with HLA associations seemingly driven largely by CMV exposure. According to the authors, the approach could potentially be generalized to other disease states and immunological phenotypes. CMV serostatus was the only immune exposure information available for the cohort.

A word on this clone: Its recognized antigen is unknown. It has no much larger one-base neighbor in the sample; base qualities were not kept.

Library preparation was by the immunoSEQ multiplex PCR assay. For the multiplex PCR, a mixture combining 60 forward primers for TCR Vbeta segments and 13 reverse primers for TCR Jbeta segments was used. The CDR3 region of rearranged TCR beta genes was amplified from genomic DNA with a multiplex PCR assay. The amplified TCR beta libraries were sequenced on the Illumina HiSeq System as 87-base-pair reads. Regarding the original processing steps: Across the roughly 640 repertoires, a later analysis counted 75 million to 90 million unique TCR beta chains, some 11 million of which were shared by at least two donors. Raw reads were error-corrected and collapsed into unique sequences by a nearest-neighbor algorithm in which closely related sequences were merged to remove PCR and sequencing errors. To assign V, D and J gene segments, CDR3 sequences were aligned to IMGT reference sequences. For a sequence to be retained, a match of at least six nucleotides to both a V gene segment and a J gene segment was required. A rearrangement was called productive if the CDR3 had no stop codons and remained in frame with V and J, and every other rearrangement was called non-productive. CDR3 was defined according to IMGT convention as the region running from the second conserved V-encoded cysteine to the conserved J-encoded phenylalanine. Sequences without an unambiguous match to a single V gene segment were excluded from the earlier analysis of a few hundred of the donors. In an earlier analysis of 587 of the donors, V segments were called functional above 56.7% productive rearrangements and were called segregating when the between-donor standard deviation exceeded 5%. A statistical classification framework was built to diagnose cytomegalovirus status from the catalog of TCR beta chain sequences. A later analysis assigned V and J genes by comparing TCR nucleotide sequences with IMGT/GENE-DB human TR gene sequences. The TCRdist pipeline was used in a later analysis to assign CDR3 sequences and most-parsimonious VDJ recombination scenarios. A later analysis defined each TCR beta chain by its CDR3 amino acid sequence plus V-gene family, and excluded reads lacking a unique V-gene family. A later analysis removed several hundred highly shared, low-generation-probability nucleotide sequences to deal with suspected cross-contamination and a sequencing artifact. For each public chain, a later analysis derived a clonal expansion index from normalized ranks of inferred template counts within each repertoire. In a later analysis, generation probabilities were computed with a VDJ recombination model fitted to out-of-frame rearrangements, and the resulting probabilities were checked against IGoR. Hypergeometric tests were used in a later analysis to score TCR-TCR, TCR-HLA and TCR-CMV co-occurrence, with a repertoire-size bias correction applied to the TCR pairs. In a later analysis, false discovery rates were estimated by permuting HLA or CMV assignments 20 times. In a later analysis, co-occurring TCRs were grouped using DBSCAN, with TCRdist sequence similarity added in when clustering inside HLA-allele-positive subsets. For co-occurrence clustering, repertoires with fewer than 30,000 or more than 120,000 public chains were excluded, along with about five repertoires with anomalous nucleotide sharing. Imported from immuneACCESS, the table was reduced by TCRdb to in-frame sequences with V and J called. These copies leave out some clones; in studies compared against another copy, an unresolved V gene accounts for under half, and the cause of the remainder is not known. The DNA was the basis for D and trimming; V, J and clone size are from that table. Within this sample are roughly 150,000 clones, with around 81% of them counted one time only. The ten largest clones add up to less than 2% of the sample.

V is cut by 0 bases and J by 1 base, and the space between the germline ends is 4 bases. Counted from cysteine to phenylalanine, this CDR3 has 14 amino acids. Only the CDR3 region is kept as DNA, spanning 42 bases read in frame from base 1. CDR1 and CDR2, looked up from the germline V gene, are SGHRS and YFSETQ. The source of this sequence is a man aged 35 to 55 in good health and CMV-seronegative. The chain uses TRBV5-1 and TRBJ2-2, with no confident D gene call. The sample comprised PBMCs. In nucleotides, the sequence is TGCGCCAGCAGCTTGGGTCGGAACACCGGGGAGCTGTTTTTT. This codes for CASSLGRNTGELFF.